This T cell receptor (beta chain) comes out of a study of T cells in localized non-small cell lung cancer. Some clones are missing from TCRdb's copy, which holds only in-frame ones; the method was immunoSEQ multiplex PCR. The sample has thousands of clones; around 30% are singletons. Germline CDR1 and CDR2: KGHSY and FQNENV. The CDR3 runs 14 residues. Germline trimming cut 8 bases from V and 7 bases from J; bases unmatched to any gene: 7. Note on this clone: Its matching antigen is unknown.

Regarding the study as a whole: Of the top 100 tumor clones, median about 53 were in adjacent lung, 25 to 30 among its top 100.

The source was normal lung tissue next to the tumor, collected before any cancer treatment. The chain links TRBV16 to TRBJ2-1; 11 bases are shared with TRBD1. The TCR comes from a woman between 40 and 69 years old with stage II squamous cell lung carcinoma. The CDR3 protein is CASRSGTGGNEQFF. CDR3 nucleotide sequence: TGTGCCAGCCGTTCCGGGACAGGGGGGAATGAGCAGTTCTTC.